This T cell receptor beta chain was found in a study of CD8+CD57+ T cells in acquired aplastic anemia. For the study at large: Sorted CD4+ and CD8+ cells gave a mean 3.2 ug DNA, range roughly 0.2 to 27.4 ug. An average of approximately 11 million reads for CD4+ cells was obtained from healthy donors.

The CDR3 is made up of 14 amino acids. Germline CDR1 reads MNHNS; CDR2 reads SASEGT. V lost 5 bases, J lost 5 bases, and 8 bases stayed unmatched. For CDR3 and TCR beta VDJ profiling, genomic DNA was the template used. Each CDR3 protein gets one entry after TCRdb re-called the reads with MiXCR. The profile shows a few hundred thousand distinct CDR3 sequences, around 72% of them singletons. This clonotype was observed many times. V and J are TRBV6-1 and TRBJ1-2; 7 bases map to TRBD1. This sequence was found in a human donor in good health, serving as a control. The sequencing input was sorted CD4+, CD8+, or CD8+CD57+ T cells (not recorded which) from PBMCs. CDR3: CASSTAGGTYGYTF. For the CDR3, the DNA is TGTGCCAGCAGTACCGCAGGGGGGACTTATGGCTACACCTTC.